This TCR beta chain is from a study of identical twins. TCRdb redid the calling of the 5' RACE reads with MiXCR, one entry per CDR3 protein. The sample comprises 550,000 to 800,000 distinct CDR3 sequences, roughly 6.6% of which are singletons, and roughly 1.6% rests with the top ten. Germline V gene data show CDR1 as DFQATT and CDR2 as SNEGSKA (reference sequence). The trim removed 1 base at V and 2 bases at J, leaving 1 base unmatched. The CDR3 has 17 residues. In addition, the sample was reused for a study of yellow fever vaccine responses in identical twins.

Sample: PBMCs. The chain combines TRBV20-1 with TRBJ2-6, with 14 positions matching TRBD2. The TCR sequence derives from a woman younger than 35 in good health. The CDR3 region is CSARATSGGAGANVLTF. CDR3 DNA: TGCAGTGCTAGAGCGACTAGCGGGGGGGCTGGGGCCAACGTCCTGACTTTC.